This T cell receptor (beta chain) appears in the sequencing data of a study of blood T cell repertoires in COVID-19. Across the study: Sites across the United States, Italy and Spain contributed samples from acute and convalescent COVID-19. The analysed material was cDNA or gDNA that came from T cells, B-cell-depleted T cells, or PBMCs.

Trimming cost V 3 bases and J 4 bases; bases outside gene matches: 12. The CDR3 has 16 residues. CDR1 is SGHNT and CDR2 is YYREEE in the germline V gene (reference sequence). Source study methods: Using reference gene primer amplification, nucleated cell counts were estimated. Clones were read by immunoSEQ multiplex PCR, and TCRdb kept only the in-frame ones, dropping some. D and trimming were read from the DNA, whereas the V and J calls and clone size are those reported in that table. The sample records about 130,000 clones, approximately 83% being singletons. This receptor was obtained from a woman in her forties or fifties who had recovered from COVID-19. Sequenced sample: peripheral blood. V is TRBV5-4 and J is TRBJ1-2, with 7 positions matching TRBD1. CDR3 bases: TGTGCCAGCAGCTCCTCGACAGGGTCGGCCGTCTATGGCTACACCTTC. Its protein is CASSSSTGSAVYGYTF.